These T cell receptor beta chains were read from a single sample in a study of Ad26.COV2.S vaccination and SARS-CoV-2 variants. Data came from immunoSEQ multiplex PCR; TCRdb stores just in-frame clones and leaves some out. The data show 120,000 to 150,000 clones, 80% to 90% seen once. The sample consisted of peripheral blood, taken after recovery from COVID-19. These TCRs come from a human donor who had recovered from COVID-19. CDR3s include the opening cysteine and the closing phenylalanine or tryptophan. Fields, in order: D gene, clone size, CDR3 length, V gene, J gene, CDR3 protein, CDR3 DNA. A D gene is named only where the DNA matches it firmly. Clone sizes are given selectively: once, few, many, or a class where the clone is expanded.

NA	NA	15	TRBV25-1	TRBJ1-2	CASSEGPLGFSGYTF	TGTGCCAGCAGTGAAGGCCCCCTCGGGTTTTCTGGCTACACCTTC
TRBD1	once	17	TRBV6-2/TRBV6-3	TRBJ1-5	CASSYHQGQGRYQPQHF	TGTGCCAGCAGTTACCACCAAGGACAGGGACGCTATCAGCCCCAGCATTTT
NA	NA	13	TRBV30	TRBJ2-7	CAWMSAGPALQYF	TGTGCCTGGATGTCCGCGGGGCCGGCACTCCAGTACTTC
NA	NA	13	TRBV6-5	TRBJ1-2	CASSYSGGYGYTF	TGTGCCAGCAGTTACTCAGGGGGGTATGGCTACACCTTC
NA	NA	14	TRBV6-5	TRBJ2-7	CASSYSGSPGEQYF	TGTGCCAGCAGTTACTCTGGGTCGCCAGGCGAGCAGTACTTC
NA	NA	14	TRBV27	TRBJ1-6	CASSSDSYNSPLHF	TGTGCCAGCAGCTCAGACAGCTATAATTCACCCCTCCACTTT
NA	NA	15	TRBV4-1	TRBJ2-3	CASSQSPTLADTQYF	TGCGCCAGCAGCCAATCCCCGACCTTAGCTGACACGCAGTATTTT
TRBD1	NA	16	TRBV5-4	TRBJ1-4	CASSLEPGQRNEKLFF	TGTGCCAGCAGCTTGGAACCGGGACAGCGTAATGAAAAACTGTTTTTT
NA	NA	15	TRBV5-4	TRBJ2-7	CASSLGPAGSYEQYF	TGTGCCAGCAGCTTGGGGCCGGCCGGCTCCTACGAGCAGTACTTC
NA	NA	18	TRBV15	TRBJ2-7	CATSRDENSGPISYEQYF	TGTGCCACCAGCAGAGATGAGAATTCCGGACCTATCTCCTACGAGCAGTACTTC
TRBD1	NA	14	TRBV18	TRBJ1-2	CASSLLGQGHGYTF	TGTGCCAGCTCACTACTTGGACAGGGGCATGGCTACACCTTC
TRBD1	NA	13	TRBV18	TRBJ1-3	CASSPAGDSTIYF	TGTGCCAGCTCACCAGCAGGGGACAGCACCATATATTTT
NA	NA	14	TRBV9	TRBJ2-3	CASSVAGPSDTQYF	TGTGCCAGCAGCGTAGCTGGGCCGAGCGATACGCAGTATTTT
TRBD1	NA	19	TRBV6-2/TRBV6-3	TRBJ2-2	CASSYFFADLDRVSGELFF	TGTGCCAGCAGTTACTTTTTTGCCGATCTGGACAGGGTATCGGGGGAGCTGTTTTTT
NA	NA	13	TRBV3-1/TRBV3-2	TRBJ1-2	CASSQGHYYGYTF	TGTGCCAGCAGCCAGGGACACTACTATGGCTACACCTTC
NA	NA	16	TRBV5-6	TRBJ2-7	CASSLFRPGRSYEQYF	TGTGCCAGCAGCTTGTTTAGGCCCGGTCGGTCCTACGAGCAGTACTTC
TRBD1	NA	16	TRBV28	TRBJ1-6	CASSHDGDRGHSPLHF	TGTGCCAGCAGCCACGACGGGGACAGGGGTCATTCACCCCTCCACTTT
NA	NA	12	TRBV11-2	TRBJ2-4	CASSPRIDIQYF	TGTGCCAGCAGCCCCCGCATTGACATTCAGTACTTC
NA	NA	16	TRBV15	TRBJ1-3	CATSKPMGATGNTIYF	TGTGCCACCAGCAAGCCTATGGGGGCGACTGGAAACACCATATATTTT
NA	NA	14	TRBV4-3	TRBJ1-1	CASSHPQRNTEAFF	TGCGCCAGCAGCCACCCACAGAGAAACACTGAAGCTTTCTTT
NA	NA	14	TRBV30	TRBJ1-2	CAWSSPSTVYGYTF	TGTGCCTGGAGTTCCCCCTCGACGGTTTATGGCTACACCTTC
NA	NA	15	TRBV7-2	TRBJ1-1	CASSILGTQNTEAFF	TGTGCCAGCAGCATCCTTGGGACACAGAACACTGAAGCTTTCTTT
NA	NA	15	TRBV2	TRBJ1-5	CASSATVGSNQPQHF	TGTGCCAGCAGCGCGACAGTAGGAAGCAATCAGCCCCAGCATTTT
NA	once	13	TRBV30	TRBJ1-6	CAWNPGARSPLHF	TGTGCCTGGAATCCGGGCGCCAGGTCACCCCTCCACTTT
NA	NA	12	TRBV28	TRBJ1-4	CASGGGNEKLFF	TGTGCCAGCGGAGGTGGTAATGAAAAACTGTTTTTT
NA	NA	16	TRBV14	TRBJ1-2	CASSQDKRGGSYGYTF	TGTGCCAGCAGCCAAGATAAAAGAGGCGGTTCGTATGGCTACACCTTC
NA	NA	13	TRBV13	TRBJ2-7	CASSPGPDGEQYF	TGTGCCAGCAGCCCCGGGCCCGATGGCGAGCAGTACTTC
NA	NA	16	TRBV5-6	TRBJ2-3	CASSLAWSGVGDTQYF	TGTGCCAGCAGCTTGGCCTGGAGCGGAGTAGGAGATACGCAGTATTTT
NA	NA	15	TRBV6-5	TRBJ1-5	CASSYSRSGDQPQHF	TGTGCCAGCAGTTACTCGAGGTCAGGGGATCAGCCCCAGCATTTT
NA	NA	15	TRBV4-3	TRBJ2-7	CASSQVASDFYEQYF	TGCGCCAGCAGCCAGGTGGCGTCCGATTTCTACGAGCAGTACTTC
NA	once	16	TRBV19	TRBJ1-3	CASSIGQAFSGNTIYF	TGTGCCAGTAGTATTGGGCAGGCCTTCTCTGGAAACACCATATATTTT
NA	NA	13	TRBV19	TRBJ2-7	CASSVQSSYEQYF	TGTGCCAGTAGTGTACAGAGCTCCTACGAGCAGTACTTC
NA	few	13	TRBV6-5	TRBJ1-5	CASSYRAMGPQHF	TGTGCCAGCAGTTACCGGGCCATGGGGCCCCAGCATTTT
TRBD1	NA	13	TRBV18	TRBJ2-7	CASSRGQDYEQYF	TGTGCCAGCTCACGGGGACAGGACTACGAGCAGTACTTC
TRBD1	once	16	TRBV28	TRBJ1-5	CASLSRGQAQNQPQHF	TGTGCCAGTCTTTCTAGGGGGCAGGCGCAAAATCAGCCCCAGCATTTT
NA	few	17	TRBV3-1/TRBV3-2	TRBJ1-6	CASSITPMRDIPSPLHF	TGTGCCAGCAGCATAACCCCTATGCGGGACATTCCTTCACCCCTCCACTTT
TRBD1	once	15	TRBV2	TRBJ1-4	CASGTHRGLNEKLFF	TGTGCCAGCGGAACTCATAGGGGGCTTAATGAAAAACTGTTTTTT
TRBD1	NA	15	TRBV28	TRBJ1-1	CASSLTHRGSVKAFF	TGTGCCAGCAGTTTAACCCACAGGGGGAGTGTCAAGGCTTTCTTT
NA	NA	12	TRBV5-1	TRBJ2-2	CASKLGTGELFF	TGCGCCAGCAAGTTAGGCACCGGGGAGCTGTTTTTT
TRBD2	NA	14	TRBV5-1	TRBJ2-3	CASSLERGEDTQYF	TGCGCCAGCAGCTTGGAGCGGGGTGAGGATACGCAGTATTTT
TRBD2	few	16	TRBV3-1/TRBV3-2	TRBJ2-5	CASSQWKGREEETQYF	TGTGCCAGCAGCCAATGGAAGGGCCGGGAGGAAGAGACCCAGTACTTC
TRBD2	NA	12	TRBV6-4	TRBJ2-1	CASSDGLGAQFF	TGTGCCAGCAGTGACGGACTAGGTGCCCAGTTCTTC
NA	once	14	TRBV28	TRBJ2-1	CASSPDRGRDEQFF	TGTGCCAGCAGTCCGGACAGAGGTAGGGATGAGCAGTTCTTC
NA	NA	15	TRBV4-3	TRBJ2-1	CASSQDVYRELEQFF	TGCGCCAGCAGCCAAGATGTTTACAGGGAGCTTGAGCAGTTCTTC
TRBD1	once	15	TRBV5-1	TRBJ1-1	CASSKDRGVNTEAFF	TGCGCCAGCAGCAAGGACAGGGGGGTGAACACTGAAGCTTTCTTT
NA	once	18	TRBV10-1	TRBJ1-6	CASSERGVFLSYNSPLHF	TGCGCCAGCAGTGAGAGGGGTGTGTTTTTGTCCTATAATTCACCCCTCCACTTT
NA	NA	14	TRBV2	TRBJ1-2	CASSVSAARSGYTF	TGTGCCAGCAGTGTATCGGCGGCTCGGTCTGGCTACACCTTC
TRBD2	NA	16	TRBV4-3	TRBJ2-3	CASSQAGLAATDTQYF	TGCGCCAGCAGCCAGGCGGGACTAGCGGCAACAGATACGCAGTATTTT
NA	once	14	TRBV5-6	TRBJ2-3	CASSFEQSPDTQYF	TGTGCCAGCAGCTTCGAACAGTCTCCAGATACACAGTATTTT
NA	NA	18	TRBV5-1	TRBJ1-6	CASSLEFGGVGNNSPLHF	TGCGCCAGCAGCTTGGAGTTTGGGGGGGTAGGAAATAATTCACCCCTCCACTTT
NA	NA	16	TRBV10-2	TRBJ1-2	CASRPGILQFNYGYTF	TGCGCCAGCAGGCCCGGGATCCTTCAATTTAACTATGGCTACACCTTC
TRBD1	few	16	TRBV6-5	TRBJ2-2	CASSSLDRGVPGELFF	TGTGCCAGCAGTTCCCTGGACAGGGGTGTCCCCGGGGAGCTGTTTTTT
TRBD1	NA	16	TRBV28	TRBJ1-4	CASSKGVSGGGEKLFF	TGTGCCAGCAGCAAAGGCGTATCAGGGGGCGGTGAAAAACTGTTTTTT
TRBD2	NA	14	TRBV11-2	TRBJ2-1	CASSLDGRGNEQFF	TGTGCCAGCAGCTTAGATGGGAGGGGCAATGAGCAGTTCTTC